The 17 T cell receptor beta chains listed next were all sequenced from one sample in a study of regulatory dendritic cells for organ transplantation (dated by TCRdb to 2017 to 2019). Sorted T cell subsets were CFSE-labeled and co-cultured for roughly 5 days with allogeneic regulatory or mature dendritic cells at a 1:10 DC:T ratio. Which antigens these TCRs recognize remains unknown. Library method: the immunoSEQ multiplex PCR assay. What TCRdb holds here is the immuneACCESS table cut down to in-frame rearrangements. Part of the clones is not present; checked against another copy, under half of the missing clones reflect an unresolved V gene, and the others are unexplained. Present in this sample are about 20,000 clones, 85% of which were seen just once. 0.2% to 0.3% of the sample is taken by the ten largest. Sequenced sample: naive CD4+ T cells from blood cultured with dendritic cells. The sample's cell subset or site label, decoded: CD45RA+ naive T cells. The receptors here all came from a human donor in good health.

V is TRBV7-9 and J is TRBJ2-1; D is unclear. V shed 10 bases and J shed 4 bases, with 11 bases lying between them. CDR1 and CDR2 from the germline V gene are SEHNR and FQNEAQ (reference sequence). CDR3 length: 12 amino acids. CDR3 bases: TGTGCCACCGGGCGGAGTTACAATGAGCAGTTCTTC. Amino acids: CATGRSYNEQFF.

The V and J genes are TRBV18 and TRBJ2-7; D perhaps matches TRBD1 (5 bases). Germline lookup yields CDR1 KGHSH and CDR2 LQKENI. The CDR3 contains 16 residues. With 0 bases removed from V and 7 bases from J, the gap between germline ends came to 19 bases. CDR3 sequence (DNA): TGTGCCAGCTCACCACCATCTCCTATAGGGGTGAGGGAGCAGTACTTC. Residues: CASSPPSPIGVREQYF.

This clone was observed a single time. This chain joins TRBV7-8 and TRBJ2-5, with 7 bases aligning to TRBD1. The DNA end lines up better with TRBJ2-7; the J call may be wrong. This CDR3 contains 16 residues. Germline V lookup: CDR1 SGHVS, CDR2 FQNEAQ. The CDR3 reads CASSRAPGTVTYEQYF. Here the CDR3 DNA reads TGTGCCAGCAGCCGTGCGCCCGGGACAGTCACCTACGAGCAGTACTTC.

This chain joins TRBV5-1 and TRBJ2-3; D unclear. The CDR3 runs to 14 residues. From germline, CDR1 is SGHRS and CDR2 YFSETQ. The V gene lost 0 bases and the J gene lost 1 base, with 6 bases spanning the gap. CDR3 DNA: TGCGCCAGCAGCTTGGGTGACGGCACAGATACGCAGTATTTT. This sequence encodes CASSLGDGTDTQYF.

This chain uses TRBV10-2 with TRBJ2-7; D is tentatively TRBD1 or TRBD2 (6 bases each). This CDR3 is built from 16 residues. CDR1 and CDR2 (germline): WSHSY, SAAADI. The V end was cut by 0 bases, the J end by 4 bases, with 16 bases between. In DNA form, the CDR3 reads TGCGCCAGCAGTGAGTCCGGGGGCGGGGTACAGTACGAGCAGTACTTC. It encodes CASSESGGGVQYEQYF.

The chain combines TRBV30 with TRBJ2-5; D gene uncertain. V was shortened by 0 bases and J by 2 bases, with 7 bases between the two germline ends. Germline V gene data show CDR1 as GTSNPN and CDR2 as SVGIG (reference sequence). The CDR3 is 13 residues long. This chain's CDR3 is CAWSVRLQETQYF. CDR3 nucleotide sequence: TGTGCCTGGAGTGTACGACTTCAAGAGACCCAGTACTTC.

The chain is built from TRBV11-2 and TRBJ1-1; D gene ambiguous. The germline CDR1 and CDR2 sequences are SGHAT and FQNNGV. V was clipped by 5 bases and J by 0 bases, with 7 bases between them. This CDR3 comprises 13 residues. CDR3 DNA: TGTGCCAGCAGCGTCGGGTTGAACACTGAAGCTTTCTTT. Translating gives CASSVGLNTEAFF.

This chain links TRBV28 with TRBJ1-5; 9 positions match TRBD1. Unmatched junction bases numbered 5, after V lost 5 bases and J lost 3 bases. This CDR3 comprises 15 residues. The germline CDR1 and CDR2 sequences are MDHEN and SYDVKM. The DNA for the CDR3 is TGTGCCAGCAGTGGACAGGGGACTAACAATCAGCCCCAGCATTTT. The encoded protein is CASSGQGTNNQPQHF.

The chain joins TRBV18 to TRBJ1-1; D gene unclear. Germline loops: CDR1 KGHSH, CDR2 LQKENI. Trimming left V 4 bases short and J 3 bases short, with 9 bases between. This CDR3 has 13 amino acids. The CDR3 DNA sequence: TGTGCCAGCTCACTGTCACGCGACACTGAAGCTTTCTTT. It specifies CASSLSRDTEAFF.

This sequence joins TRBV28 and TRBJ1-5; 9 bases line up with TRBD1. The CDR3 contains 15 residues. Trimming cost V 6 bases and J 7 bases; bases outside gene matches: 10. Germline CDR1 and CDR2: MDHEN and SYDVKM. The CDR3 coding sequence is TGTGCCAGCAGCAAGGACAGGGGTGGGGTACAGCCCCAGCATTTT. Translating it yields CASSKDRGGVQPQHF.

The chain links TRBV7-9 to TRBJ2-5; 12 bases line up with TRBD2. Germline V gene data show CDR1 as SEHNR and CDR2 as FQNEAQ (reference sequence). The ends lost 1 base at V and 2 bases at J; junction bases unmatched: 8. The CDR3 consists of 18 residues. CDR3 amino acids: CASSLGVSGTSGQETQYF. As DNA, the CDR3 is TGTGCCAGCAGCTTAGGGGTTTCCGGGACTAGCGGGCAAGAGACCCAGTACTTC.

The CDR3 region has the DNA TGTGCCAGCAGCTTAGCGGCTGCGGGAGGGCTGGAGACCCAGTACTTC. Translated, it gives CASSLAAAGGLETQYF. The chain is built from TRBV7-9 and TRBJ2-5; 9 bases align to TRBD2. V trimming: 0 bases; J trimming: 5 bases; junction bases outside the gene matches: 7. The CDR3 is 16 amino acids. CDR1 SEHNR and CDR2 FQNEAQ come from the germline V gene (reference sequence).

The table lists this clone with a count of one. This sequence joins TRBV6-5 and TRBJ2-5, with D possibly called TRBD1 or TRBD2 (5 bases each). Matching the DNA end better, TRBJ2-7 makes the J call doubtful. Germline lookup yields CDR1 MNHEY and CDR2 SVGAGI. The CDR3 is 14 residues long. As DNA, the CDR3 is TGTGCCAGCAGATTTTCTGGGGGTACCTACGAGCAGTACTTC. This sequence encodes CASRFSGGTYEQYF.

The genes are TRBV9 and TRBJ1-3; D gene unclear. There are 16 residues in the CDR3. CDR1 is SGDLS and CDR2 is YYNGEE in the germline V gene. Trimming pared 2 bases from V and 0 bases from J, leaving 12 bases between. The CDR3 sequence is CASSVHTVNSGNTIYF. The CDR3 bases are TGTGCCAGCAGCGTCCACACAGTAAACTCTGGAAACACCATATATTTT.

This rearrangement joins TRBV18 to TRBJ2-7; D may be TRBD1 (5 bases). The CDR3 sequence is 14 residues long. V lost 1 base and J lost 1, with 8 bases in between. Per germline, CDR1 KGHSH and CDR2 LQKENI. The CDR3 DNA sequence: TGTGCCAGCTCACCACAACGACAGTCCTACGAGCAGTACTTC. It encodes CASSPQRQSYEQYF.

In its sample, this clone was seen a few times. The V and J genes are TRBV30 and TRBJ2-7; TRBD2 matches 9 bases. The junction had 9 bases not matched to a gene; V was cut back by 2 bases and J by 4 bases. Germline V gene data show CDR1 as GTSNPN and CDR2 as SVGIG (reference sequence). This CDR3 comprises 15 residues. CDR3 sequence reads: CAWSFLGLASYEQYF. CDR3 bases: TGTGCCTGGAGTTTCCTGGGACTAGCATCTTACGAGCAGTACTTC.

Written as DNA, the CDR3 is TGTGCCAGCAGCCAAGACGGGACTAGGATCGAGCAGTACTTC. As protein: CASSQDGTRIEQYF. The chain recombines TRBV4-2 with TRBJ2-7, with 8 positions matching TRBD2. Germline trimming cut 0 bases from V and 6 bases from J; bases unmatched to any gene: 4. CDR1 LGHNA and CDR2 YNFKEQ come from the germline V gene. The CDR3 extends over 14 amino acids.